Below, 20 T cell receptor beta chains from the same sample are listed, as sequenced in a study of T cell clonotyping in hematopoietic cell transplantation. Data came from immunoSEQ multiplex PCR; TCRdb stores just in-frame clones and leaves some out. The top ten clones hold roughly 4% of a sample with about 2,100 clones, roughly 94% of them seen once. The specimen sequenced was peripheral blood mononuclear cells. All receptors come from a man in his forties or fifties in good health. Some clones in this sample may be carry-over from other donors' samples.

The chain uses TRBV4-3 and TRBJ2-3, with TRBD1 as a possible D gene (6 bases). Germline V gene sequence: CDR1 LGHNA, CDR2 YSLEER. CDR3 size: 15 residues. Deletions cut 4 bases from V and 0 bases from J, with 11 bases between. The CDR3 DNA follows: TGCGCCAGCAGCCCCGGGACAATAAGCACAGATACGCAGTATTTT. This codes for CASSPGTISTDTQYF.

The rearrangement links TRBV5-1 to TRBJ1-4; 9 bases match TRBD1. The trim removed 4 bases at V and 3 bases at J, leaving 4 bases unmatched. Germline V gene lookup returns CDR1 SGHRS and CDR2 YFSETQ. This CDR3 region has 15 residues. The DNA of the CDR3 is TGCGCCAGCAGCCTACAGGGGGCAGCTAATGAAAAACTGTTTTTT. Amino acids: CASSLQGAANEKLFF.

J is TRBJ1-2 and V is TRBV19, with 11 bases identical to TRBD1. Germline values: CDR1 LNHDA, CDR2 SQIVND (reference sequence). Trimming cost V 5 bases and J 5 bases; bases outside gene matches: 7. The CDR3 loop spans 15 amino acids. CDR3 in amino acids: CASSVAGTGGYGYTF. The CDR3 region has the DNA TGTGCCAGTAGTGTAGCCGGGACAGGGGGATATGGCTACACCTTC.

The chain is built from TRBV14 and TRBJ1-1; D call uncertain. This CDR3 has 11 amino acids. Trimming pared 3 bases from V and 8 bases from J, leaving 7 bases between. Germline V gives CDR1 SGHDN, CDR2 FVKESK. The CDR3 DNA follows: TGTGCCAGCAGCCAGAGCCCGGAAGCTTTCTTT. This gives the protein CASSQSPEAFF.

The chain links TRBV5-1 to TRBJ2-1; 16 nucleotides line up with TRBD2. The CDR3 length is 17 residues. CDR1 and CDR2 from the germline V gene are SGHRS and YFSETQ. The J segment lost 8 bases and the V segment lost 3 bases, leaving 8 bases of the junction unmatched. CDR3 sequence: CASSSGLAGGVVDEQFF. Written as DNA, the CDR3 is TGCGCCAGCAGCTCGGGACTAGCGGGGGGGGTAGTAGATGAGCAGTTCTTC.

CDR3 protein: CASSYEPTPNYGYTF. The CDR3 DNA is TGTGCCAGCAGCTATGAACCGACACCTAACTATGGCTACACCTTC. The genes are TRBV4-2 and TRBJ1-2; D uncertain. From germline, CDR1 is LGHNA and CDR2 YNFKEQ. Trimming removed 5 bases at V and 0 bases at J, with 13 bases between. The length of the CDR3 is 15 residues.

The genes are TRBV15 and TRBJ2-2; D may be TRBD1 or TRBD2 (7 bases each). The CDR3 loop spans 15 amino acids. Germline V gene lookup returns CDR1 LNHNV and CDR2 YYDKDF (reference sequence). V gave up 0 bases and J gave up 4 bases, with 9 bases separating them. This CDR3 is CATSRDRGGTGELFF. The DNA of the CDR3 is TGTGCCACCAGCAGAGACAGGGGGGGCACCGGGGAGCTGTTTTTT.

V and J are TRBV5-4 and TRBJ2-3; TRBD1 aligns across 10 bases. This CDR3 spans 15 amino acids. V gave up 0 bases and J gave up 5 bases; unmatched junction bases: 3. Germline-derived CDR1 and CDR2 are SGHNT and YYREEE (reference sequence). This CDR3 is CASSLEGQGLDTQYF. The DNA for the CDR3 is TGTGCCAGCAGCTTGGAGGGACAGGGGCTAGATACGCAGTATTTT.

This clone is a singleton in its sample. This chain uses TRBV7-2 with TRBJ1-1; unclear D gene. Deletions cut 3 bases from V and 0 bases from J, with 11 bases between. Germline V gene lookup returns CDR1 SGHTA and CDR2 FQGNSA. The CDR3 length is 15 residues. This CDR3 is CASSFGSHMNTEAFF. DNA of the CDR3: TGTGCCAGCAGCTTCGGGAGCCACATGAACACTGAAGCTTTCTTT.

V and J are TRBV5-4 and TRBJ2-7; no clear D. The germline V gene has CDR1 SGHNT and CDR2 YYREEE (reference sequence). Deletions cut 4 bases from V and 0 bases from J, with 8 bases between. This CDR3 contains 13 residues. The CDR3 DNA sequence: TGTGCCAGCAGCACACCGGGCTCCTACGAGCAGTACTTC. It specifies CASSTPGSYEQYF.

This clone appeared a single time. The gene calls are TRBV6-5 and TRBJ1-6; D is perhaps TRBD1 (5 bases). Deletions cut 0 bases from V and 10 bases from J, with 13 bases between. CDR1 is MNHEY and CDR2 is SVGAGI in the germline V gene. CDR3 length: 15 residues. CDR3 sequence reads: CASSYSVRARSPLHF. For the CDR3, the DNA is TGTGCCAGCAGTTACTCGGTCAGGGCACGATCACCCCTCCACTTT.

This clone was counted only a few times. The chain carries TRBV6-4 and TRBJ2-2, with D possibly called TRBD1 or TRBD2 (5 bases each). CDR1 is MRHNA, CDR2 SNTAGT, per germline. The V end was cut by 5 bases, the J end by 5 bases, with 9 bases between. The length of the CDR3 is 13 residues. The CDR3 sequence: CASSTGATGELFF. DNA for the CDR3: TGTGCCAGCAGTACCGGGGCTACCGGGGAGCTGTTTTTT.

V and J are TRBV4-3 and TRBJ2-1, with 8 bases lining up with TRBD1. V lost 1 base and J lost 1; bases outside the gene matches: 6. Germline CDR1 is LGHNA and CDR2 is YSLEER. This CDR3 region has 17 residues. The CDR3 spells CASSQVQGVLSYNEQFF. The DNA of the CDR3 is TGCGCCAGCAGCCAAGTACAGGGGGTCCTATCCTACAATGAGCAGTTCTTC.

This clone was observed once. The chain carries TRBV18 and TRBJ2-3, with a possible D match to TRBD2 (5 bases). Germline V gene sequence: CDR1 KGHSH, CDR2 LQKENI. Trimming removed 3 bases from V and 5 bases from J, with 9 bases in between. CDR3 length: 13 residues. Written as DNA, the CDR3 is TGTGCCAGCTCACCCATTGGACTAGATACGCAGTATTTT. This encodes CASSPIGLDTQYF.

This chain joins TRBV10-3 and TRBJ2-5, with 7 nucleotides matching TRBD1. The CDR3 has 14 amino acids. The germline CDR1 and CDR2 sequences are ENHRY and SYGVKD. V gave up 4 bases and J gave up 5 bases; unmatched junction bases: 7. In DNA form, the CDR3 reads TGTGCCATCAGTGGAGGGGGCTCGAGGGAGACCCAGTACTTC. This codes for CAISGGGSRETQYF.

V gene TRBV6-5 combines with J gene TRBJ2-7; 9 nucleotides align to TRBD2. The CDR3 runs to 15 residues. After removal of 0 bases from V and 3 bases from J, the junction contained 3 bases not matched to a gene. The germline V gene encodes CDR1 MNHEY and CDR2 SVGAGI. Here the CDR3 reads CASSYSGGGDYEQYF. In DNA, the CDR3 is TGTGCCAGCAGTTACTCGGGCGGGGGGGACTACGAGCAGTACTTC.

The CDR3 loop is CASTANRGETQYF. The CDR3 coding sequence is TGTGCCAGCACGGCTAACCGGGGGGAGACCCAGTACTTC. The V and J genes are TRBV6-1 and TRBJ2-5; the D gene is possibly TRBD2 (6 bases). CDR3 length equals 13 residues. Trimming pared 7 bases from V and 5 bases from J, leaving 14 bases between. The germline CDR1 and CDR2 sequences are MNHNS and SASEGT.

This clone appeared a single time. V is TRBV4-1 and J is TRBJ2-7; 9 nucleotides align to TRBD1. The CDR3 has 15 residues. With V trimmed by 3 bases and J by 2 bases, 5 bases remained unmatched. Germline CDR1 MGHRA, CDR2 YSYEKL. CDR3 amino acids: CASSQTDRGAYEQYF. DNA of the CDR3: TGCGCCAGCAGCCAGACGGACAGGGGAGCCTACGAGCAGTACTTC.

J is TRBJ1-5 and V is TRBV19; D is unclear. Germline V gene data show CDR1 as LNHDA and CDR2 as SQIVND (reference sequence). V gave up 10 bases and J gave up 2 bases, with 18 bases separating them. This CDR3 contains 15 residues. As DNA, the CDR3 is TGTGCCACCGGATTGTTTGTCTCTGGCAATCAGCCCCAGCATTTT. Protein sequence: CATGLFVSGNQPQHF.

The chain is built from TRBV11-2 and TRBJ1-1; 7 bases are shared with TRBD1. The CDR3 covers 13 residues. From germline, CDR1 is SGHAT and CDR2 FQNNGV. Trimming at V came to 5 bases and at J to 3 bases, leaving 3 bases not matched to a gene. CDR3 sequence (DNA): TGTGCCAGCAGCAGTCAGGGGGACACTGAAGCTTTCTTT. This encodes CASSSQGDTEAFF. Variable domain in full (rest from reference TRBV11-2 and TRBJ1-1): EAGVAQSPRYKIIEKRQSVAFWCNPISGHATLYWYQQILGQGPKLLIQFQNNGVVDDSQLPKDRFSAERLKGVDSTLKIQPAKLEDSAVYLCASSSQGDTEAFFGQGTRLTVV.